Listed here are 8 T cell receptor beta chains from one sample, sequenced in a study of T cells in tuberculosis. The method was immunoSEQ multiplex PCR; TCRdb's version includes in-frame clones alone and lacks a portion of them. The sample yields 25,000 to 35,000 clones, around 95% seen once. The sequenced sample consisted of PBMCs. All receptors come from a donor aged 10-29 years with latent tuberculosis or without tuberculosis infection.

V and J are TRBV27 and TRBJ1-5; no firm D call. The length of the CDR3 is 14 residues. Germline V lookup: CDR1 MNHEY, CDR2 SMNVEV (reference sequence). The V end lost 3 bases, the J end lost 3 bases, and 9 bases lay between the germline ends. Written as DNA, the CDR3 is TGTGCCAGCAGTTTGGGCCCGACCAATCAGCCCCAGCATTTT. It specifies CASSLGPTNQPQHF.

This sequence joins TRBV5-4 and TRBJ2-1; D possibly corresponds to TRBD1 (6 bases). The CDR3 consists of 13 residues. V gave up 2 bases and J gave up 8 bases, with 11 bases separating them. Germline CDR1 and CDR2: SGHNT and YYREEE (reference sequence). The CDR3 nucleotides are TGTGCCAGCAGCTTACAGGGATATGATGAGCAGTTCTTC. This codes for CASSLQGYDEQFF.

The gene calls are TRBV7-2 and TRBJ2-5; TRBD2 matches at 7 bases. Germline CDR1 SGHTA, CDR2 FQGNSA. Losses at the gene ends were 5 bases for V and 1 base for J; bases not matched to a gene: 7. The CDR3 loop spans 15 amino acids. CDR3 protein: CASSPGGVRQETQYF. CDR3 DNA sequence: TGTGCCAGCAGCCCGGGGGGAGTTCGCCAAGAGACCCAGTACTTC.

This sequence joins TRBV7-9 and TRBJ1-1; perhaps TRBD1 as D (5 bases). There are 17 residues in the CDR3. Germline CDR1 is SEHNR and CDR2 is FQNEAQ (reference sequence). V lost 5 bases to trimming and J lost 0 bases, with 19 bases between them. CDR3 DNA sequence: TGTGCCAGCAGCCCCCGTTGGGGCACGCACATGAACACTGAAGCTTTCTTT. Residues: CASSPRWGTHMNTEAFF. The full variable domain, with the rest looked up from reference TRBV7-9 and TRBJ1-1, is DTGVSQNPRHKITKRGQNVTFRCDPISEHNRLYWYRQTLGQGPEFLTYFQNEAQLEKSRLLSDRFSAERPKGSFSTLEIQRTEQGDSAMYLCASSPRWGTHMNTEAFFGQGTRLTVV.

In its sample, this clone was seen once. This likely comes from a read error, as the CDR3 has no conserved phenylalanine or tryptophan at its end. The DNA is left out, because the CDR3 cannot be placed on it with certainty; the CDR3 is given as TCRdb lists it. The rearrangement joins TRBV11-2 to TRBJ1-2; the table names TRBD1, a call not compared with the DNA. Germline-derived CDR1 and CDR2 are SGHAT and FQNNGV. The CDR3 totals 13 residues, both ends included. The CDR3 is CASSPNRDRELRP.

The V call is TRBV30, the J call TRBJ2-2; D is ambiguous. The CDR3 contains 11 residues. Germline CDR1 reads GTSNPN; CDR2 reads SVGIG (reference sequence). Trimming took off 7 bases at V and 0 bases at J, with 3 bases between the two ends. CDR3 amino acids: CAYTNTGELFF. The CDR3 DNA sequence: TGTGCCTACACGAACACCGGGGAGCTGTTTTTT.

V and J are TRBV5-6 and TRBJ2-1; TRBD2 matches at 9 bases. Trimming at V came to 0 bases and at J to 8 bases, leaving 12 bases not matched to a gene. This CDR3 has 17 amino acids. CDR1 and CDR2 (germline): SGHDT, YYEEEE. CDR3 protein: CASSLGGPGLAYYEQFF. CDR3 nucleotide sequence: TGTGCCAGCAGCTTGGGAGGACCGGGACTAGCTTACTATGAGCAGTTCTTC.

The chain recombines TRBV7-9 with TRBJ2-3; TRBD2 agrees at 7 bases. Germline V gene data show CDR1 as SEHNR and CDR2 as FQNEAQ (reference sequence). J was trimmed by 6 bases and V by 5 bases; bases with no gene match: 8. This CDR3 is 14 amino acids long. The CDR3 protein is CASSLNGLDDTQYF. In DNA, the CDR3 is TGTGCCAGCAGCCTAAATGGACTAGACGATACGCAGTATTTT.